This record covers a single T cell receptor (beta chain). Other DNA sequences within the sample encode an identical CDR3. The CDR3 length is 11 residues. Germline-derived CDR1 and CDR2 are MNHEY and SVGAGI. V lost 5 bases and J 3 bases, leaving 5 bases between the germline ends. The participants were between about 18 and 89 years old and came from under 25 US areas. Cohorts were assigned according to the clinical history that participants reported. This record comes from a study of blood T cell repertoires in COVID-19. Study background: The cDNA or gDNA used as material had been derived from T cells, B-cell-depleted T cells, or PBMCs.

Assay used: immunoSEQ multiplex PCR; TCRdb lists only in-frame clones, some missing. Altogether 250,000 to 300,000 clones are present, around 90% being singletons, with the ten largest covering 0.95% to 1.3%. The rearrangement uses TRBV6-5 and TRBJ2-7; D remains ambiguous. The sequence came from a young woman who had recovered from COVID-19. Input material: PBMCs or T cells enriched from blood (not recorded which). CDR3 nucleotides: TGTGCCAGCAGTAGCCACTACGAGCAGTACTTC. Translation gives CASSSHYEQYF.